The subject of this entry is one TCR beta chain. What it recognizes is unknown. There are 13 residues in the CDR3. Germline-derived CDR1 and CDR2 are MNHEY and SMNVEV (reference sequence). J was trimmed by 7 bases and V by 5 bases; bases with no gene match: 7. Here immunoSEQ multiplex PCR was the method, and the copy in TCRdb shows in-frame clones only, minus some. The sample records around 2.1 million clones, about 93% being singletons. These data originate in a study of shared clonotypes between healthy human individuals. Regarding the study as a whole: Between a few donors, naive CD4 clonotypes were shared at a level of about 5%. Represented diversity, genetic and exposure-history alike, was limited by few donors. Among the subsets, naive ones generally showed larger estimated richness than memory ones.

Naive CD8 cells, CD45RO-negative and positively selected for CCR7, excluded terminally differentiated effector memory CD45RA+ cells. Specimen: naive CD8+ T cells from PBMCs. The clonotype was recovered from a man younger than 35 in good health. Some clones in this sample may be carry-over from other donors' samples. The chain carries TRBV27 and TRBJ1-1, with 7 nucleotides matching TRBD1. CDR3 region: CASSDRASDEAFF. DNA of the CDR3: TGTGCCAGCAGTGACAGGGCTAGTGATGAAGCTTTCTTT.